This TCR beta chain was observed in a study of HIV-infected children after antiretroviral therapy interruption. At the level of the study: Most participating children were previously exposed to EBV and CMV.

This clonotype was seen at least ten times. Antigen: not known. Treatment described: PENTA 11 planned treatment interruption arm or continuous ART arm. Germline CDR1 and CDR2: SGHRS and YFSETQ. The V segment lost 5 bases and the J segment 3 bases; nucleotides outside the gene matches: 10. This CDR3 has 15 amino acids. The TCR library was built from RNA with a 3' RACE protocol and unique molecular identifiers. TCRdb re-analysed the 3' RACE reads in MiXCR, keeping a single row per CDR3 protein. Here the sample spans approximately 95,000 distinct CDR3 sequences, approximately 6.9% being singletons. Study results and caveats: The Gini coefficient of naive CD4+ repertoires rose, returning to baseline by 3 years.

The TCR sequence derives from a pool of human donors with HIV. The input for sequencing was CD45RA+ CD4+ T cells from PBMCs, pooled from several time points, taken from a donor given antiretroviral therapy, either interrupted or continuous. Subset: naive CD4+ CD45RA+ CD45RO- T cells. The chain links TRBV5-1 to TRBJ2-7; 8 bases fit TRBD1. In nucleotides, the CDR3 is TGCGCCAGCAGGGTAAACCCGGGACAGGACTACGAGCAGTACTTC. This translates into CASRVNPGQDYEQYF.